This TCR beta chain was identified during a study of identical twins (dated by TCRdb to about 2016). In terms of the full investigation: To test whether fetal clonotypes persist, this study deep-sequenced TCR alpha and beta repertoires from monozygotic twins, from unrelated adults of various ages, and from cord blood. To rule out contamination, replicate twin experiments were performed at different times with different library preparation protocols.

Library prep was done by 5' RACE. Sequencing instrument: Illumina HiSeq 2000. A universal primer binding site was introduced by template switching, and a unique molecular identifier was present in the final cDNA, enabling accurate counting of TCR cDNA molecules. Specific primers in the conserved constant-segment region were used to synthesize first-strand cDNA for TCR alpha and beta chains. To control for contamination, every cDNA library was double barcoded, receiving both a SMART-Mk sample barcode and Illumina barcodes. Two successive PCR steps introduced TruSeq adapter sequences along with Illumina sample barcodes. TCR alpha and beta cDNA libraries were sequenced on the Illumina HiSeq platform with custom primers. In the source study's methods: Unique molecular identifiers were extracted from raw reads with MiGEC, and CDR3 positions were determined with MiXCR. Recombination models were inferred per individual with the repgenHMM and IGoR tools using an EM algorithm. Shared clonotype analysis was performed with the tcR package in R, normalizing sharing by the product of cloneset sizes. To study raw recombination free of thymic and clonal selection effects, out-of-frame nonproductive sequences were analyzed. TCRdb reanalyzed the raw reads on its own, using fastp at Q25 for trimming and MiXCR for clone calling, and kept in-frame beta chains. Here each entry gathers all rows of one CDR3 protein and keeps the most common genes and DNA. TCRdb, rather than the study authors, made the V and J calls. The sample contains 1.5 million to 2 million distinct CDR3 sequences, around 33% of them found a single time. The ten largest clones represent more than 0.25% of the sample.

Here is what the overall study found, with its caveats: Compared with coincidental sharing between unrelated individuals, out-of-frame TCR alpha sequences shared between twins had an excess of sequences with low generation probability. Abundant cord blood beta clonotypes had fewer insertions, young adult naive repertoires showed a similar but weaker trend, and memory repertoires showed no such trend. Invariant T cells such as MAIT and iNKT could partly confound zero-insertion analyses, although diverse VJ usage argued against such confounding for most clonotypes. In monozygotic twins, out-of-frame TCR alpha sharing was systematically underestimated by recombination models, although the models agreed with sharing between unrelated individuals. Conclusions relied on cross-sectional statistical analysis, since the same donors could not be followed over many years. A weaker excess of twin sharing was found in beta out-of-frame sequences because the signal-to-noise ratio was lowered by fewer shared sequences.

CDR1 and CDR2 were assigned from the germline V gene as ENHRY and SYGVKD. The CDR3 runs 14 residues from the cysteine to the phenylalanine. Only the CDR3 region is kept as DNA, spanning 42 bases read in frame from base 1. V ends up 4 bases short and J 7 bases short, with an unmatched junction base count of 6. As concerns this clonotype: Its specific antigen is unknown. Nothing much larger sits one base from this clone, and base qualities are not available.

Every donor was a healthy Caucasian. The chain couples TRBV10-3 to TRBJ1-5, with 8 bases matching TRBD1. The clonotype comes from a newborn girl in good health. Sequencing was carried out using cord blood. Here is the DNA: TGTGCCATCAGTGGTGACAGGGGCGGACAGCCCCAGCATTTT. It translates as CAISGDRGGQPQHF.